This TCR beta chain is drawn from a study of neoadjuvant anti-PD-1 for oral cavity cancer. Study conclusions and caveats: Non-responders to neoadjuvant nivolumab had significantly more clonal PBMC T cells than responders.

The CDR3 covers 13 residues. V gave up 5 bases and J gave up 5 bases, with 13 bases separating them. CDR1 is SGHRS, CDR2 YFSETQ, per germline. Time point reported: after neoadjuvant nivolumab, at surgical resection. Stage II-IVA oral cavity squamous cell carcinoma was new and untreated by systemic or radiation therapy. This clone was counted between two and nine times. Antigen unknown. Generated by immunoSEQ multiplex PCR, the TCRdb table keeps only in-frame clones and is missing some. The repertoire holds more than 10,000 clones, with 70% to 80% as singletons. This clonotype originated in a person between 40 and 85 years old with oral cavity squamous cell carcinoma. Sample: PBMCs, taken after nivolumab (anti-PD-1) treatment. The genes are TRBV5-1 and TRBJ1-1; perhaps TRBD1 as D (5 bases). The CDR3 loop is CASREGRGTEAFF. CDR3 nucleotides: TGCGCCAGCAGGGAGGGTCGGGGGACTGAAGCTTTCTTT.